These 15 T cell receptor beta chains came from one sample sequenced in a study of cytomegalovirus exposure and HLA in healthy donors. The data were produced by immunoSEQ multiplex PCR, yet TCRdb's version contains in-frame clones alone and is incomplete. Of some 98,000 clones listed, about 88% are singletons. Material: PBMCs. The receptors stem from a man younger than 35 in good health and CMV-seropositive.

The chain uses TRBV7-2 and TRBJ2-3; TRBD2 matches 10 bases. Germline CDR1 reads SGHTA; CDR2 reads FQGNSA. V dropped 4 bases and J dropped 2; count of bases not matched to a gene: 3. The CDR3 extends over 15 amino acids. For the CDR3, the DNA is TGTGCCAGCAGCTCTAGCGGGAGTAACACAGATACGCAGTATTTT. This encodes CASSSSGSNTDTQYF.

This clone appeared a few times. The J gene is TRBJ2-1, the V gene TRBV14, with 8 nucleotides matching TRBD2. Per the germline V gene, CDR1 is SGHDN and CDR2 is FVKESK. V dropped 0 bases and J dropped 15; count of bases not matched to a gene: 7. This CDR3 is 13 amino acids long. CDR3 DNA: TGTGCCAGCAGCCAAGATCGAGGACTAGCTAGGTTCTTC. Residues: CASSQDRGLARFF.

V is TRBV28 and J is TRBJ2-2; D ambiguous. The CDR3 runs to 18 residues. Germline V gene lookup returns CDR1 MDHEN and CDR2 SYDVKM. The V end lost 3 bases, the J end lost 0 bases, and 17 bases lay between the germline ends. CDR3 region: CASSFGVFVSANTGELFF. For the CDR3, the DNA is TGTGCCAGCAGTTTTGGTGTTTTTGTGTCGGCGAACACCGGGGAGCTGTTTTTT.

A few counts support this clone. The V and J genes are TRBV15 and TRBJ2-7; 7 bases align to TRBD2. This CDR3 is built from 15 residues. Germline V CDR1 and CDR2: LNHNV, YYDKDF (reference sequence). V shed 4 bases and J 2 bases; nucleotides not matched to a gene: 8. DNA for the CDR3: TGTGCCACCAGCATCCCCGCTAGCGGTACCTACGAGCAGTACTTC. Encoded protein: CATSIPASGTYEQYF. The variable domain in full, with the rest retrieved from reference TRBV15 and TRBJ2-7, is DAMVIQNPRYQVTQFGKPVTLSCSQTLNHNVMYWYQQKSSQAPKLLFHYYDKDFNNEADTPDNFQSRRPNTSFCFLDIRSPGLGDTAMYLCATSIPASGTYEQYFGPGTRLTVT.

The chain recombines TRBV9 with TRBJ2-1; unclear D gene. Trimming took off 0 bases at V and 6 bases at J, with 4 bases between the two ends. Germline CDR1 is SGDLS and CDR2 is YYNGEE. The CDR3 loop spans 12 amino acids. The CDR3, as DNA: TGTGCCAGCAGCGTAGCCGTCAATGAGCAGTTCTTC. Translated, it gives CASSVAVNEQFF.

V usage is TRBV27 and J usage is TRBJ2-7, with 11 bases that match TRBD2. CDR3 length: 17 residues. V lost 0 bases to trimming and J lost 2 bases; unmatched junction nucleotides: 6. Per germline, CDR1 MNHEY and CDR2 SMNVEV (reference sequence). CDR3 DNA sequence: TGTGCCAGCAGTTTATCCACTAGCGGGGGACCTACCTACGAGCAGTACTTC. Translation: CASSLSTSGGPTYEQYF.

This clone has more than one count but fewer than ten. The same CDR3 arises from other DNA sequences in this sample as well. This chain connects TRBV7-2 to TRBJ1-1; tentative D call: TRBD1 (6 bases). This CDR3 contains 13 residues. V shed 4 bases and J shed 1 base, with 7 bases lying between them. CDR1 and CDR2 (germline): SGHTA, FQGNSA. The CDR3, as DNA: TGTGCCAGCAGCTCGGACAGGAACACTGAAGCTTTCTTT. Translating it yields CASSSDRNTEAFF.

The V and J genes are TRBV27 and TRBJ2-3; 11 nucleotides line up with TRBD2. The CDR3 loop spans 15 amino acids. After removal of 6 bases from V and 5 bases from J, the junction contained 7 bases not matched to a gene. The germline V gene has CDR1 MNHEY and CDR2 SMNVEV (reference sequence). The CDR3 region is CASSSTSGSRDTQYF. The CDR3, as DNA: TGTGCCAGCAGCTCAACTAGCGGGAGTCGAGATACGCAGTATTTT.

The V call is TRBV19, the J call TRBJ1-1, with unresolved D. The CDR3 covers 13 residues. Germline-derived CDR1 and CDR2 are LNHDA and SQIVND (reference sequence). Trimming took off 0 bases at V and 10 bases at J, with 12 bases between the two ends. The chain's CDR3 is CASSIDSPSGAFF. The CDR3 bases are TGTGCCAGTAGTATAGATTCCCCCTCCGGAGCTTTCTTT.

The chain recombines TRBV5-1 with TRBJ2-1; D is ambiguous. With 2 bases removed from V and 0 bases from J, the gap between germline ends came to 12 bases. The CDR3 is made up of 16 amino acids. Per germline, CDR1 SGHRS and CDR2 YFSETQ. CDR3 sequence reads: CASSFRRLSSYNEQFF. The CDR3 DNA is TGCGCCAGCAGCTTCAGAAGACTGAGCTCCTACAATGAGCAGTTCTTC.

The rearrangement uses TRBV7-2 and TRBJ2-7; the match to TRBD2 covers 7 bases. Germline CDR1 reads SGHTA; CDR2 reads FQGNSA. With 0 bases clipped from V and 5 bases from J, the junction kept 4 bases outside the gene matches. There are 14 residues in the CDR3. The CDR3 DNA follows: TGTGCCAGCAGCTTAGCGGGGGGGAAGGACGAGCAGTACTTC. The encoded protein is CASSLAGGKDEQYF.

The CDR3 loop is CAIKGAGLVYEQYF. CDR3 coding DNA: TGTGCCATCAAGGGTGCAGGGCTGGTGTACGAGCAGTACTTC. This chain joins TRBV6-1 and TRBJ2-7; possibly TRBD1 for D (5 bases). Germline CDR1 is MNHNS and CDR2 is SASEGT. This CDR3 has 14 residues. Trimming removed 10 bases at V and 4 bases at J, with 20 bases between.

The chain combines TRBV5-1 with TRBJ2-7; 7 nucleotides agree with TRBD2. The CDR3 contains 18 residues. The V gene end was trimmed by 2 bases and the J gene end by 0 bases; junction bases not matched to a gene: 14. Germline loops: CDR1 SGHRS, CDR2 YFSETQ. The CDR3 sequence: CASSFSSAASGFSYEQYF. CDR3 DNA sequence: TGCGCCAGCAGCTTTTCTTCGGCGGCTAGCGGCTTCTCCTACGAGCAGTACTTC.

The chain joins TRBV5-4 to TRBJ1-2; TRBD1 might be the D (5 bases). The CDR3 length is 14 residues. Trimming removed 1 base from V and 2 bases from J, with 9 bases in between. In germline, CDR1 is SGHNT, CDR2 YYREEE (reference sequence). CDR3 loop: CASSLPGGNYGYTF. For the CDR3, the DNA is TGTGCCAGCAGCTTGCCCGGGGGGAACTATGGCTACACCTTC.

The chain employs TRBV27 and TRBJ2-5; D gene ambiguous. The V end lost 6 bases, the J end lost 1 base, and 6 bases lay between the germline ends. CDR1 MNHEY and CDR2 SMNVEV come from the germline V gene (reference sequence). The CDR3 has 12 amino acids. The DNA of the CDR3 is TGTGCCAGCAGGAACTCCCAAGAGACCCAGTACTTC. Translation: CASRNSQETQYF.